This entry features one T cell receptor beta chain sequence. Its antigen is undetermined. A second roughly 6 to 12 cycle PCR used barcoded and J-beta primers. TCRdb reprocessed the 5' RACE reads with MiXCR, giving one entry per CDR3 protein. The sample includes 660,000 or so distinct CDR3 sequences, 58% of them seen just once. This record belongs to a study of blood T cells in healthy people across ages. Study background: Template switching recovered approximately one barcoded beta molecule for every two T cells. Study conclusions and caveats: Significant beta diversity loss was already apparent by age 40, declining roughly linearly.

The material sequenced was blood. The clonotype was recovered from a man in his 60s in good health.

The CDR3 coding sequence is TGTGCCAGCAGTGTTAACAATCAGCCCCAGCATTTT. Amino acid sequence: CASSVNNQPQHF. The chain combines TRBV2 with TRBJ1-5; D remains ambiguous. There are 12 residues in the CDR3. Trimming pared 4 bases from V and 3 bases from J, leaving 4 bases between. CDR1 is SNHLY, CDR2 FYNNEI, per germline.